These 13 T cell receptor beta chains came from one sample sequenced in a study of blood T cell repertoires in COVID-19. TCRdb keeps only in-frame clones here, not all; method: immunoSEQ multiplex PCR. Counted here are roughly 380,000 clones, about 89% occurring once; the ten biggest clones make up around 1.3%. The sequencing input was PBMCs or T cells enriched from blood (not recorded which). The receptors shown here come from a man aged 25 to 45 who had recovered from COVID-19.

The V call is TRBV10-1, the J call TRBJ2-2; possible D gene TRBD1, 5 bases. The CDR3 consists of 13 residues. Germline V gene data show CDR1 as WNHNN and CDR2 as SYGVQD (reference sequence). V dropped 7 bases and J dropped 6 bases, with 12 bases sitting between them. The CDR3 DNA is TGCGCCAGCAAAGATCAGGGTTCCGGGGAGCTGTTTTTT. It translates to CASKDQGSGELFF.

The chain joins TRBV27 to TRBJ1-6, with 9 bases identical to TRBD1. The V segment lost 3 bases and the J segment 8 bases; nucleotides outside the gene matches: 14. The germline V gene encodes CDR1 MNHEY and CDR2 SMNVEV (reference sequence). The CDR3 totals 18 residues. The CDR3 loop reads CASSLLGTGWNADSPLHF. Written as DNA, the CDR3 is TGTGCCAGCAGTTTGCTAGGGACAGGGTGGAATGCGGATTCACCCCTCCACTTT.

The chain uses TRBV12-3 or TRBV12-4 and TRBJ1-1, with TRBD1 matching 10 bases. CDR3 length: 12 amino acids. With 5 bases clipped from V and 10 bases from J, the junction kept 4 bases outside the gene matches. The CDR3 DNA reads as TGTGCCAGCAGTATTTGGGACAGGGGAGCTTTCTTT. It codes for CASSIWDRGAFF.

This chain joins TRBV30 and TRBJ2-5; weak D call: TRBD2 (6 bases). With 4 bases removed from V and 5 bases from J, the gap between germline ends came to 11 bases. Germline V lookup: CDR1 GTSNPN, CDR2 SVGIG (reference sequence). The CDR3 totals 12 residues. The CDR3 DNA sequence: TGTGCCTGGAAATCTAGCGCGGAGACCCAGTACTTC. Its translation: CAWKSSAETQYF. The full variable domain, completed using reference TRBV30 and TRBJ2-5, is SQTIHQWPATLVQPVGSPLSLECTVEGTSNPNLYWYRQAAGRGLQLLFYSVGIGQISSEVPQNLSASRPQDRQFILSSKKLLLSDSGFYLCAWKSSAETQYFGPGTRLLVL.

This clone was found once. The rearrangement links TRBV5-4 to TRBJ2-3, with 7 bases identical to TRBD1. Germline loops: CDR1 SGHNT, CDR2 YYREEE (reference sequence). With 7 bases clipped from V and 2 bases from J, the junction kept 4 bases outside the gene matches. This CDR3 is 13 amino acids long. For the CDR3, the DNA is TGTGCCAGCCCGGGACAGACCACAGATACGCAGTATTTT. This encodes CASPGQTTDTQYF.

In its sample, this clone was seen once. The J gene is TRBJ1-2, the V gene TRBV6-5, with 10 bases lining up with TRBD1. The germline CDR1 and CDR2 sequences are MNHEY and SVGAGI. With 6 bases clipped from V and 0 bases from J, the junction kept 1 base outside the gene matches. The CDR3 totals 14 residues. CDR3 loop: CASSGTGANYGYTF. In nucleotides, the CDR3 is TGTGCCAGCAGCGGGACAGGGGCTAACTATGGCTACACCTTC.

The chain links TRBV30 to TRBJ1-5; no firm D call. V was cut by 1 base and J by 1 base, with 5 bases left in between. Germline assignment: CDR1 GTSNPN and CDR2 SVGIG (reference sequence). CDR3 length: 13 residues. CDR3 protein: CAWSGLSNQPQHF. The CDR3 bases are TGTGCCTGGAGTGGCCTAAGCAATCAGCCCCAGCATTTT.

This chain joins TRBV7-2 and TRBJ1-3; D is undetermined. Germline values: CDR1 SGHTA, CDR2 FQGNSA. The CDR3 covers 14 residues. The V end lost 1 base, the J end lost 2 bases, and 6 bases lay between the germline ends. The CDR3 is CASSLGAPGNTIYF. Here the CDR3 DNA reads TGTGCCAGCAGCTTAGGGGCCCCTGGAAACACCATATATTTT.

This chain links TRBV30 with TRBJ1-1; D gene unclear. This CDR3 has 12 residues. Between the trimmed V and J ends, which lost 1 base and 3 bases, there was a span of 6 bases. Germline V gene data show CDR1 as GTSNPN and CDR2 as SVGIG (reference sequence). CDR3 bases: TGTGCCTGGAGTGGAGGATACACTGAAGCTTTCTTT. Protein sequence: CAWSGGYTEAFF.

V and J are TRBV5-1 and TRBJ1-3; D is perhaps TRBD1 (6 bases). With 1 base removed from V and 0 bases from J, the gap between germline ends came to 11 bases. CDR3 size: 16 residues. Germline V gene sequence: CDR1 SGHRS, CDR2 YFSETQ. This CDR3 reads CASSLTTGSSGNTIYF. CDR3 DNA sequence: TGCGCCAGCAGCTTGACGACAGGCAGCTCTGGAAACACCATATATTTT.

About this clone itself: One junction end does not reproduce the germline sequence, and a read error may be involved. CDR3 amino acids: CASRDPGQGSFF. DNA of the CDR3: TGTGCCAGCAGAGATCCGGGACAGGGGTCTTTCTTT. The rearrangement links TRBV2 to TRBJ1-6, with 10 bases matching TRBD1. CDR1 and CDR2 (germline): SNHLY, FYNNEI. The length of the CDR3 is 12 residues.

The chain couples TRBV5-4 to TRBJ2-1; TRBD2 agrees at 11 bases. Germline-derived CDR1 and CDR2 are SGHNT and YYREEE (reference sequence). The V gene end was trimmed by 1 base and the J gene end by 3 bases; junction bases not matched to a gene: 3. This CDR3 contains 16 residues. The DNA of the CDR3 is TGTGCCAGCAGCTTGAACCTAGCGGGGGGCTACAATGAGCAGTTCTTC. Amino acid sequence: CASSLNLAGGYNEQFF.

This clone came up once. This chain uses TRBV5-6 with TRBJ2-7; tentatively, D is TRBD2 (5 bases). Per the germline V gene, CDR1 is SGHDT and CDR2 is YYEEEE. This CDR3 spans 14 amino acids. V was pared by 1 base and J by 5 bases, with 13 bases between. The CDR3 here is CASSLSGVLDEQYF. The CDR3 nucleotides read TGTGCCAGCAGCTTGTCCGGGGTTCTTGACGAGCAGTACTTC.